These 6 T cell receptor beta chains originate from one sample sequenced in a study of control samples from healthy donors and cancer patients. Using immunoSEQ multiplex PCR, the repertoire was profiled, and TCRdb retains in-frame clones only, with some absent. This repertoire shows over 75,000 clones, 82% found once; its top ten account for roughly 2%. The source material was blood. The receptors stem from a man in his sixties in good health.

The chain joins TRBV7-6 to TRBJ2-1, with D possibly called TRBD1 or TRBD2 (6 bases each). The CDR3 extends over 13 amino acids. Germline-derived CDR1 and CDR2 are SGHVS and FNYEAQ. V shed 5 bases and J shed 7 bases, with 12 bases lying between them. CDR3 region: CASSQGGQNEQFF. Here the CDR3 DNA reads TGTGCCAGCAGCCAAGGGGGGCAGAATGAGCAGTTCTTC.

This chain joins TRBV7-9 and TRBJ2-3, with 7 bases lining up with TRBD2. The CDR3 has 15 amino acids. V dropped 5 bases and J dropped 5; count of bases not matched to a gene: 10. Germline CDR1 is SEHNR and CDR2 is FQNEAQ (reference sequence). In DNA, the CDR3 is TGTGCCAGCAGCCCCCGCGGGGCGGGGGAAGATACGCAGTATTTT. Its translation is CASSPRGAGEDTQYF.

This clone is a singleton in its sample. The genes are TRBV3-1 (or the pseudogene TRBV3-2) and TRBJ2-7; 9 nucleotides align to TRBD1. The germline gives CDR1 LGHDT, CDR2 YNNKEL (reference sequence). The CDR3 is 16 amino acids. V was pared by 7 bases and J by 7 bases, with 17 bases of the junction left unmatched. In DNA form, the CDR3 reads TGTGCCAGCACCCTCAGCCCCCCCCCGACAGGGGGAGAGCAGTACTTC. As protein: CASTLSPPPTGGEQYF.

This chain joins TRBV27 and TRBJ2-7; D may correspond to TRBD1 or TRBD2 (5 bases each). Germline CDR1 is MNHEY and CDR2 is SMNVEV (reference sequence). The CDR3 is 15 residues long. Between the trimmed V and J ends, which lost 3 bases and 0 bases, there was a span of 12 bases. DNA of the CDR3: TGTGCCAGCAGTTTCAGGGACCAGACCTCCTACGAGCAGTACTTC. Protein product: CASSFRDQTSYEQYF.

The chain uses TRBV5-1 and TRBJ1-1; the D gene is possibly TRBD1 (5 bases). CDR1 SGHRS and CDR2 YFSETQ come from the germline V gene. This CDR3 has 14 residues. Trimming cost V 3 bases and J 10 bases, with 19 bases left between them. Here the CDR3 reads CASSSYLDKSAAFF. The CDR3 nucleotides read TGCGCCAGCAGCTCATATCTGGACAAATCTGCAGCTTTCTTT.

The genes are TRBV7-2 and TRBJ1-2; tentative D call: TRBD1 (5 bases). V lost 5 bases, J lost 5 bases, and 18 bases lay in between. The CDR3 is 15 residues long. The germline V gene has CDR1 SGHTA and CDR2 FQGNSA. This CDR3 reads CASSPRTPPGYGYTF. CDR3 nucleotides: TGTGCCAGCAGCCCGCGGACACCCCCTGGGTATGGCTACACCTTC.